The following is a T cell receptor beta chain sequence with its context. No antigen is known for it. Using its own MiXCR run on the reads, TCRdb lists one record per CDR3 protein. The sample contains more than 85,000 distinct CDR3 sequences, 16% of which appear only once. The sample belongs to a study of T cell repertoires in cytomegalovirus infection. Germline V CDR1 and CDR2: MNHEY, SVGEGT. The CDR3 spans 14 residues. V was pared by 5 bases and J by 2 bases, with 5 bases of the junction left unmatched. Study results and limitations: Identification of carriers of CMV plus the relevant HLA was achieved through cumulative public TCR beta family frequency. CMV-specific TCR beta clonotypes restricted by HLA-C were the ones dominating the ex vivo response.

J is TRBJ2-5 and V is TRBV6-2 or TRBV6-3; 7 bases fit TRBD1. This receptor was taken from a human donor in good health (CMV status not recorded). Some clones in this sample may be carry-over from other donors' samples. The sequencing sample was made of PBMCs. The CDR3 nucleotides read TGTGCCAGCAGTCTCGGGACAGTACAAGAGACCCAGTACTTC. Protein sequence: CASSLGTVQETQYF.